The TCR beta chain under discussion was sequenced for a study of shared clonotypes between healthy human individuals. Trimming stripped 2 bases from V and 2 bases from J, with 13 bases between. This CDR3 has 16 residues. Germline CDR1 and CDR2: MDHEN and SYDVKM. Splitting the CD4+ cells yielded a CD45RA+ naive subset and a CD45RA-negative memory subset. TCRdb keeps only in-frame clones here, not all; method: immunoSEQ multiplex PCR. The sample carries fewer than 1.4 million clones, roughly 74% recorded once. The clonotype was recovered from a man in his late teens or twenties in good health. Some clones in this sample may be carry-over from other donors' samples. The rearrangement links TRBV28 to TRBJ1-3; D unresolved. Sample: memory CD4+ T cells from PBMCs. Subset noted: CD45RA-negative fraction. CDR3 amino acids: CASSLRHLGPGNTIYF. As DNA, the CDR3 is TGTGCCAGCAGTTTACGGCACCTAGGCCCTGGAAACACCATATATTTT.